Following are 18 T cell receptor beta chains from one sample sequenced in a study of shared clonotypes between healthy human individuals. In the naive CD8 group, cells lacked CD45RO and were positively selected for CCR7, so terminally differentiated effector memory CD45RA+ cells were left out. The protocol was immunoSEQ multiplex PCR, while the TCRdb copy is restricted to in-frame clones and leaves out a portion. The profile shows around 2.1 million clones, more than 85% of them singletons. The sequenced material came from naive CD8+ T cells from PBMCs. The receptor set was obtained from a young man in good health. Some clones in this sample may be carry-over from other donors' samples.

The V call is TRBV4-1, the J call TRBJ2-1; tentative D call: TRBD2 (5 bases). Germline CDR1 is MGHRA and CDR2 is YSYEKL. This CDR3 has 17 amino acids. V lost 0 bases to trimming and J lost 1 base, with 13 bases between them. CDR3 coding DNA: TGCGCCAGCAGCCAAGATAAGGAGGTGAGGTCCTACAATGAGCAGTTCTTC. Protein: CASSQDKEVRSYNEQFF.

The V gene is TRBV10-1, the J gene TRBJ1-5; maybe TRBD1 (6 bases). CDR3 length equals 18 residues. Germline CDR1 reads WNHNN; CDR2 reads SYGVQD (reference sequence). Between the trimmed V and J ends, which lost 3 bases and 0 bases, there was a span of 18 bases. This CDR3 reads CASSESVGTFLSNQPQHF. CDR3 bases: TGCGCCAGCAGTGAATCTGTCGGGACATTTCTTAGCAATCAGCCCCAGCATTTT.

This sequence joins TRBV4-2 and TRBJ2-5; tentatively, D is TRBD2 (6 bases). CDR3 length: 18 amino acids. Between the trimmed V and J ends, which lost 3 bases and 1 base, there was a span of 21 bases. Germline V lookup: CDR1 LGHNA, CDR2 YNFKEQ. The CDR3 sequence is CASSQLQRLDGTQETQYF. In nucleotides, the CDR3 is TGTGCCAGCAGCCAGCTCCAGAGACTAGATGGGACCCAAGAGACCCAGTACTTC.

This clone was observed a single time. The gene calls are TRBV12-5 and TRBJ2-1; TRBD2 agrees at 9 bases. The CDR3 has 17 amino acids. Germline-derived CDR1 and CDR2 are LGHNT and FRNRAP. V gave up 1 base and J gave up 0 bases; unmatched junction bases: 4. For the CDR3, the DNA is TGTGCTAGTGGTTTGGAAATACTAGCGGGCTCCTACAATGAGCAGTTCTTC. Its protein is CASGLEILAGSYNEQFF.

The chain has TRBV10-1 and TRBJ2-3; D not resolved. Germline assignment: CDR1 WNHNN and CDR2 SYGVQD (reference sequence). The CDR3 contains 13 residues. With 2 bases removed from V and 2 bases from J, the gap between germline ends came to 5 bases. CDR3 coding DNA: TGCGCCAGCAGTGAGCCTTACACAGATACGCAGTATTTT. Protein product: CASSEPYTDTQYF.

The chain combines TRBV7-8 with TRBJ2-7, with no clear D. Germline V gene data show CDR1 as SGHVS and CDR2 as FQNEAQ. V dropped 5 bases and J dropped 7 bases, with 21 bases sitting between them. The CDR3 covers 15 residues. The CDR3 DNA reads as TGTGCCAGCAGCAAAATTTTGGTGGGGTTGAGGGAGCAGTACTTC. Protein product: CASSKILVGLREQYF.

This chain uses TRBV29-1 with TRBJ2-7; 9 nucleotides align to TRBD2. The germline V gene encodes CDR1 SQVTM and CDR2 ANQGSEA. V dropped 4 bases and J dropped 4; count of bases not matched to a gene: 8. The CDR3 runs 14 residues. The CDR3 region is CSVAGLAGEYEQYF. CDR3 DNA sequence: TGCAGCGTTGCTGGTTTAGCGGGAGAGTACGAGCAGTACTTC.

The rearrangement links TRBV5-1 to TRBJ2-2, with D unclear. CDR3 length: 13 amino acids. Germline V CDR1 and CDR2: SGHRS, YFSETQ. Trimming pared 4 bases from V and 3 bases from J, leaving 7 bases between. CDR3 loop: CASSPVDTGELFF. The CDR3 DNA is TGCGCCAGCAGCCCCGTCGACACCGGGGAGCTGTTTTTT.

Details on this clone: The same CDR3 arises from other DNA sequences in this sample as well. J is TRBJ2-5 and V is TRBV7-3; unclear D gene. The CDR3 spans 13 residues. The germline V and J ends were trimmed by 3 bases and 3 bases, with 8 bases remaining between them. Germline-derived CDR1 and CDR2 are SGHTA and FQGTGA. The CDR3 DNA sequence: TGTGCCAGCAGCTTGACCCTGAAAGAGACCCAGTACTTC. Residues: CASSLTLKETQYF. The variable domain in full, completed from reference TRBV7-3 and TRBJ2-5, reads GAGVSQTPSNKVTEKGKYVELRCDPISGHTALYWYRQSLGQGPEFLIYFQGTGAADDSGLPNDRFFAVRPEGSVSTLKIQRTERGDSAVYLCASSLTLKETQYFGPGTRLLVL.

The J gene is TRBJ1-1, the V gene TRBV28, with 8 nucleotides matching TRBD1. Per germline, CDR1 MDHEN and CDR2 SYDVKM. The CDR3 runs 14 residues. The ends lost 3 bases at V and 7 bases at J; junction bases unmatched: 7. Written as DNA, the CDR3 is TGTGCCAGCAGTTTGATCTTGACAGGGGATGAAGCTTTCTTT. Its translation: CASSLILTGDEAFF.

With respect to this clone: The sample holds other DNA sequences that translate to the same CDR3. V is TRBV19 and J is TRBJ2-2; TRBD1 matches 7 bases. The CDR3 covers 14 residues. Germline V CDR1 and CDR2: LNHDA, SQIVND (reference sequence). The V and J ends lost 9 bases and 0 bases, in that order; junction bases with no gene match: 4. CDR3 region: CASSGGPNTGELFF. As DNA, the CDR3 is TGTGCCAGCTCAGGGGGACCGAACACCGGGGAGCTGTTTTTT. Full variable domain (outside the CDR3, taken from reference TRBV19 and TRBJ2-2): DGGITQSPKYLFRKEGQNVTLSCEQNLNHDAMYWYRQDPGQGLRLIYYSQIVNDFQKGDIAEGYSVSREKKESFPLTVTSAQKNPTAFYLCASSGGPNTGELFFGEGSRLTVL.

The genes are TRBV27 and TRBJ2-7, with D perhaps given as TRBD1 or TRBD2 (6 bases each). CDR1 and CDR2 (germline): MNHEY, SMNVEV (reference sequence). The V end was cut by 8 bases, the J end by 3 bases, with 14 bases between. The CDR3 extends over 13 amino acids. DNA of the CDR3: TGTGCCAGCTGGCGGACAGCGGGCTACGAGCAGTACTTC. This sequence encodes CASWRTAGYEQYF.

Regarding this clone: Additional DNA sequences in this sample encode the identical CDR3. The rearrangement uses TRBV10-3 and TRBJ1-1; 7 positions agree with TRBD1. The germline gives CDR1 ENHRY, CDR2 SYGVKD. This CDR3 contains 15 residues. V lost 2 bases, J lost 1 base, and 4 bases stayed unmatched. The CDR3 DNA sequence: TGTGCCATCAGTGAGCCTGGGACAGCGAACACTGAAGCTTTCTTT. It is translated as CAISEPGTANTEAFF.

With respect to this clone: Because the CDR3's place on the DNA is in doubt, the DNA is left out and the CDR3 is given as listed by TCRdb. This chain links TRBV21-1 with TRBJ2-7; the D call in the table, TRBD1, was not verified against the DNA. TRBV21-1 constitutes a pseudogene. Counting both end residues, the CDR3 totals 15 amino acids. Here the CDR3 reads CASSPVGQGSYEQYF.

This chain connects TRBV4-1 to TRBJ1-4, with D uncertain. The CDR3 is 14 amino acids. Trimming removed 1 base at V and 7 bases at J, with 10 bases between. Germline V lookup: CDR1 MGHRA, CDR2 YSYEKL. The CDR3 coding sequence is TGCGCCAGCAGCCAAGGCCAGACTGTTGAAAAACTGTTTTTT. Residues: CASSQGQTVEKLFF.

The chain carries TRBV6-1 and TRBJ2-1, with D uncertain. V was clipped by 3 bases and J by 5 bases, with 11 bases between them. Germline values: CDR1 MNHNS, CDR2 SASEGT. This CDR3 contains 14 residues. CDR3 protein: CASSDYANNNEQFF. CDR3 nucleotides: TGTGCCAGCAGTGATTATGCTAATAACAATGAGCAGTTCTTC.

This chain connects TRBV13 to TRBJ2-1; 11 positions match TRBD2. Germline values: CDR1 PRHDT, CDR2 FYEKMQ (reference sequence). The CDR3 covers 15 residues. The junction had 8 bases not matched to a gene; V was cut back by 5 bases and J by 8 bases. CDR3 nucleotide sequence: TGTGCCAGCAGCCCCCCCGATAGCGGGAGGGATGAGCAGTTCTTC. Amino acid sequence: CASSPPDSGRDEQFF.

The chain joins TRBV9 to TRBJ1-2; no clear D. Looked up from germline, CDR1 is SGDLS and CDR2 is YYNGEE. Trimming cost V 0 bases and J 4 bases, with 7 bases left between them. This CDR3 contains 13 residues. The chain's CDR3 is CASSVGPLYGYTF. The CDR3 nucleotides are TGTGCCAGCAGCGTAGGGCCCCTCTATGGCTACACCTTC.